Shown below are 3 T cell receptor beta chains from a single sample sequenced in a study of memory CD4+ T cells and cytomegalovirus serostatus. TCRdb's table, derived via immunoSEQ multiplex PCR, lists solely in-frame clones and lacks some. The data hold 52,000 or so clones, with around 77% observed a single time. Single viable CD3+CD4+CD8-CD45RO+ cells were sorted as the memory CD4+ T cells. Input material: memory CD4+ T cells from blood. These receptors originate from an adult in good health and CMV-seronegative.

The V gene is TRBV21-1, the J gene TRBJ2-3; TRBD2 was called by the table and not checked on the DNA. TRBV21-1 is given as a pseudogene. This CDR3 has 14 residues. The CDR3 region is CASSPRTSTHTQYF. The CDR3 bases are TGTGCCAGCAGCCCTCGGACTAGCACTCATACGCAGTATTTT.

J is TRBJ2-6 and V is TRBV29-1; 12 bases map to TRBD1. The V gene's germline CDR1 is SQVTM and CDR2 ANQGSEA. This CDR3 contains 15 residues. V lost 6 bases, J lost 4 bases, and 4 bases stayed unmatched. DNA of the CDR3: TGCAGCGTCCGGGACAGGGGGCTGGGGGCCAACGTCCTGACTTTC. Residues: CSVRDRGLGANVLTF.

V and J are TRBV15 and TRBJ1-4, with 7 nucleotides matching TRBD1. The CDR3 totals 16 residues. The V and J ends lost 3 bases and 8 bases, in that order; junction bases with no gene match: 12. Germline CDR1 is LNHNV and CDR2 is YYDKDF (reference sequence). Here the CDR3 reads CATSSLKGAAGEKLFF. The CDR3 DNA follows: TGTGCCACCAGCAGCCTAAAGGGGGCAGCGGGGGAAAAACTGTTTTTT.